The clone carrying this TCR beta chain came up a few times. Its antigen remains unidentified. The data are from a study of response to subunit inactivated influenza vaccine. Study conclusions and caveats: Authors suggested each seasonal influenza vaccination recruits few new T cells.

V trimming: 3 bases; J trimming: 9 bases; junction bases outside the gene matches: 7. The germline gives CDR1 DFQATT, CDR2 SNEGSKA (reference sequence). The CDR3 covers 13 residues. TCRdb re-derived calls from the RT-PCR reads in MiXCR, one entry per CDR3 protein. The table records about 300,000 distinct CDR3 sequences, about a fifth of them present only once. The sample here was PBMCs from blood, taken less than 22 months after vaccination. This TCR was sampled from a man aged 50 to 69 who received an inactivated influenza vaccine. The rearrangement links TRBV20-1 to TRBJ2-1; 8 nucleotides agree with TRBD1. The CDR3 spells CSASSRGLGEQFF. The CDR3 nucleotides read TGCAGTGCTAGCTCCAGGGGGCTAGGTGAGCAGTTCTTC.